Given below is one T cell receptor (beta chain) in context. Its antigen is as yet unknown. Only in-frame clones appear in the TCRdb table, and some are missing; sequencing was by immunoSEQ multiplex PCR. The sample has 70,000 to 95,000 clones; approximately 90% are singletons. The sample belongs to a study of T cells in localized non-small cell lung cancer. The ends lost 3 bases at V and 0 bases at J; junction bases unmatched: 11. Germline CDR1 is SGDLS and CDR2 is YYNGEE. The CDR3 is 19 amino acids. Study-wide results and caveats: Adjacent lung tissue had a median 57 of the top 100 clones found in the tumor. Heterogeneity remains possible, as sequencing covered one tumor region only. Maximal T cell clonality occurred in uninvolved adjacent lung, with tumor ranking below it.

The receptor was derived from a woman aged 40-69 years with stage II squamous cell lung carcinoma. The sample in question was PBMCs, obtained before any cancer treatment. The chain uses TRBV9 and TRBJ1-3; 11 bases line up with TRBD1. CDR3 DNA: TGTGCCAGCAGCGCTAGGGGCGCCGGGACAGGGGGCTCTGGAAACACCATATATTTT. Protein sequence: CASSARGAGTGGSGNTIYF.